This is a list of T cell receptor beta chains from one sample in a study of blood T cell repertoires in COVID-19. Assay: immunoSEQ multiplex PCR; the TCRdb copy retains only in-frame clones and omits some. The repertoire has 85,000 to 100,000 clones, approximately 80% of them found once; the top ten carry approximately 24%. The sequenced sample was peripheral blood. Source of these receptors: a human donor in a cohort sampled during active COVID-19. CDR3s include the opening cysteine and the closing phenylalanine or tryptophan. Each record gives: clone size, J gene, D gene, V gene, CDR3 protein, CDR3 DNA. The D gene is left open where the match is weak. The listing skips clone size in some rows; elsewhere it reads once, few, many or a size class.

clone_size: once
j_call: TRBJ2-5
d_call: NA
v_call: TRBV7-2
cdr3_aa: CASSPTGVQETQYF
cdr3_nt: TGTGCCAGCAGCCCAACCGGGGTTCAAGAGACCCAGTACTTC

clone_size: NA
j_call: TRBJ1-2
d_call: TRBD1
v_call: TRBV29-1
cdr3_aa: CSALQGASYGYTF
cdr3_nt: TGCAGCGCGCTACAGGGGGCTTCCTATGGCTACACCTTC

clone_size: NA
j_call: TRBJ2-7
d_call: TRBD1
v_call: TRBV27
cdr3_aa: CASRRTGDAYEQYF
cdr3_nt: TGTGCCAGCAGAAGGACAGGGGATGCGTACGAGCAGTACTTC

clone_size: NA
j_call: TRBJ1-5
d_call: NA
v_call: TRBV18
cdr3_aa: CASSLRGQPQHF
cdr3_nt: TGTGCCAGCTCCCTCCGGGGGCAGCCCCAGCATTTT

clone_size: NA
j_call: TRBJ2-5
d_call: TRBD1
v_call: TRBV19
cdr3_aa: CASKDRNLETQYF
cdr3_nt: TGTGCCAGTAAGGACAGGAACCTCGAGACCCAGTACTTC

clone_size: once
j_call: TRBJ1-1
d_call: TRBD1
v_call: TRBV14
cdr3_aa: CASSQDHVRGLITEAFF
cdr3_nt: TGTGCCAGCAGCCAAGATCACGTTAGGGGGCTAATCACTGAAGCTTTCTTT

clone_size: once
j_call: TRBJ1-2
d_call: TRBD1
v_call: TRBV6-4
cdr3_aa: CASTLDRVIYTF
cdr3_nt: TGTGCCAGCACTCTGGACAGGGTCATCTACACCTTC

clone_size: NA
j_call: TRBJ1-5
d_call: NA
v_call: TRBV7-8
cdr3_aa: CASSRTGGGINQPQHF
cdr3_nt: TGTGCCAGCAGTAGAACCGGGGGGGGGATCAATCAGCCCCAGCATTTT

clone_size: NA
j_call: TRBJ2-3
d_call: TRBD2
v_call: TRBV5-1
cdr3_aa: CASSSPGLAGGTDTQYF
cdr3_nt: TGCGCCAGCAGCTCCCCGGGACTAGCGGGAGGCACAGATACGCAGTATTTT

clone_size: NA
j_call: TRBJ1-5
d_call: TRBD1
v_call: TRBV2
cdr3_aa: CASSRTGTSNQPQHF
cdr3_nt: TGTGCCAGCAGCCGGACAGGGACAAGCAATCAGCCCCAGCATTTT

clone_size: NA
j_call: TRBJ1-1
d_call: NA
v_call: TRBV25-1
cdr3_aa: CASQGLLNTEAFF
cdr3_nt: TGTGCCAGCCAGGGACTTTTGAACACTGAAGCTTTCTTT

clone_size: NA
j_call: TRBJ2-5
d_call: TRBD1
v_call: TRBV25-1
cdr3_aa: CASRPGDRDLGTQYF
cdr3_nt: TGTGCCAGCAGGCCCGGGGACAGGGATCTTGGGACCCAGTACTTC

clone_size: NA
j_call: TRBJ1-1
d_call: NA
v_call: TRBV4-3
cdr3_aa: CASSQTFRGNTEAFF
cdr3_nt: TGCGCCAGCAGCCAAACTTTTCGGGGAAACACTGAAGCTTTCTTT

clone_size: NA
j_call: TRBJ1-3
d_call: TRBD1
v_call: TRBV7-9
cdr3_aa: CASSRPGTGSSGNTIYF
cdr3_nt: TGTGCCAGCAGCCGTCCCGGGACAGGTAGCTCTGGAAACACCATATATTTT

clone_size: few
j_call: TRBJ1-1
d_call: NA
v_call: TRBV6-1
cdr3_aa: CASSVQGRVRVNTEAFF
cdr3_nt: TGTGCCAGCAGTGTGCAGGGAAGGGTCCGGGTGAACACTGAAGCTTTCTTT

clone_size: NA
j_call: TRBJ1-3
d_call: TRBD1
v_call: TRBV4-3
cdr3_aa: CASSQAGTGRALSGNTIYF
cdr3_nt: TGCGCCAGCAGCCAAGCGGGGACAGGGAGGGCCCTCTCTGGAAACACCATATATTTT

clone_size: NA
j_call: TRBJ2-3
d_call: TRBD2
v_call: TRBV6-2/TRBV6-3
cdr3_aa: CASSLAGGGTDTQYF
cdr3_nt: TGTGCCAGCAGTCTAGCGGGAGGTGGCACAGATACGCAGTATTTT

clone_size: NA
j_call: TRBJ1-2
d_call: NA
v_call: TRBV25-1
cdr3_aa: CASSEKGAGKIYGYTF
cdr3_nt: TGTGCCAGCAGTGAAAAAGGCGCGGGGAAAATCTATGGCTACACCTTC

clone_size: few
j_call: TRBJ1-5
d_call: NA
v_call: TRBV29-1
cdr3_aa: CSVGGGVGQPQHF
cdr3_nt: TGCAGCGTTGGAGGGGGGGTAGGGCAGCCCCAGCATTTT

clone_size: NA
j_call: TRBJ2-4
d_call: NA
v_call: TRBV6-2/TRBV6-3
cdr3_aa: CASSSLQGLAKNIQYF
cdr3_nt: TGTGCCAGCAGTTCCTTACAGGGTTTAGCCAAAAACATTCAGTACTTC

clone_size: NA
j_call: TRBJ2-5
d_call: TRBD1
v_call: TRBV7-3
cdr3_aa: CASSLVGQGALQETQYF
cdr3_nt: TGTGCCAGCAGCTTGGTCGGACAGGGGGCCCTCCAAGAGACCCAGTACTTC

clone_size: NA
j_call: TRBJ1-5
d_call: TRBD1
v_call: TRBV25-1
cdr3_aa: CASSPPGGSNQPQHF
cdr3_nt: TGTGCCAGCAGTCCGCCAGGGGGCAGCAATCAGCCCCAGCATTTT

clone_size: NA
j_call: TRBJ1-1
d_call: NA
v_call: TRBV9
cdr3_aa: CASSVDPPGALNTEAFF
cdr3_nt: TGTGCCAGCAGCGTTGACCCTCCAGGTGCCTTGAACACTGAAGCTTTCTTT

clone_size: NA
j_call: TRBJ2-1
d_call: TRBD1
v_call: TRBV7-3
cdr3_aa: CASSLNGQGLVNEQFF
cdr3_nt: TGTGCCAGCAGCTTAAACGGACAGGGGCTAGTCAATGAGCAGTTCTTC

clone_size: NA
j_call: TRBJ2-7
d_call: NA
v_call: TRBV10-1
cdr3_aa: CASSEGPPILYEQYF
cdr3_nt: TGCGCCAGCAGTGAGGGGCCCCCAATTCTCTACGAGCAGTACTTC

clone_size: NA
j_call: TRBJ2-1
d_call: NA
v_call: TRBV7-2
cdr3_aa: CASSPQGDEQFF
cdr3_nt: TGTGCCAGCAGCCCCCAGGGCGATGAGCAGTTCTTC

clone_size: NA
j_call: TRBJ1-5
d_call: NA
v_call: TRBV19
cdr3_aa: CATEGVTGTAGAQHF
cdr3_nt: TGTGCCACCGAGGGGGTCACAGGAACCGCCGGGGCCCAGCATTTT

clone_size: few
j_call: TRBJ1-4
d_call: NA
v_call: TRBV7-8
cdr3_aa: CASSLGGAAFNEKLFF
cdr3_nt: TGTGCCAGCAGCTTAGGCGGCGCGGCCTTTAATGAAAAACTGTTTTTT

clone_size: few
j_call: TRBJ2-5
d_call: NA
v_call: TRBV12-2
cdr3_aa: CASRFGPGRFPGSSIQETQYF
cdr3_nt: TGTGCAAGTCGCTTCGGACCGGGCAGGTTCCCGGGAAGTAGTATTCAAGAGACCCAGTACTTC

clone_size: NA
j_call: TRBJ2-5
d_call: TRBD2
v_call: TRBV18
cdr3_aa: CASQSSGRETQYF
cdr3_nt: TGTGCCAGCCAATCTAGCGGGAGGGAGACCCAGTACTTC

clone_size: NA
j_call: TRBJ1-6
d_call: TRBD1
v_call: TRBV15
cdr3_aa: CATSSGGQRNFNSPLHF
cdr3_nt: TGTGCCACCAGCAGCGGGGGACAGCGAAATTTTAATTCACCCCTCCACTTT

clone_size: NA
j_call: TRBJ1-1
d_call: TRBD1
v_call: TRBV3-1/TRBV3-2
cdr3_aa: CASSQASGRGSTEAFF
cdr3_nt: TGTGCCAGCAGCCAAGCCTCGGGCAGGGGGAGCACTGAAGCTTTCTTT

clone_size: once
j_call: TRBJ1-2
d_call: NA
v_call: TRBV7-2
cdr3_aa: CASSQEAYVGYGYTF
cdr3_nt: TGTGCCAGCAGCCAAGAGGCCTATGTCGGCTATGGCTACACCTTC

clone_size: NA
j_call: TRBJ2-4
d_call: TRBD2
v_call: TRBV7-2
cdr3_aa: CASSLNPSGGQNIQYF
cdr3_nt: TGTGCCAGCAGCTTAAATCCTAGCGGGGGACAGAACATTCAGTACTTC

clone_size: NA
j_call: TRBJ2-1
d_call: TRBD2
v_call: TRBV19
cdr3_aa: CASSIGSGLASYNEQFF
cdr3_nt: TGTGCCAGTAGTATAGGTTCGGGACTAGCATCCTACAATGAGCAGTTCTTC

clone_size: NA
j_call: TRBJ2-3
d_call: TRBD2
v_call: TRBV18
cdr3_aa: CASSPLSLSGYPSTDTQYF
cdr3_nt: TGTGCCAGCTCACCTTTATCCCTTAGCGGGTACCCTAGCACAGATACGCAGTATTTT

clone_size: few
j_call: TRBJ1-2
d_call: NA
v_call: TRBV7-9
cdr3_aa: CASSLNRGRDDSGYTF
cdr3_nt: TGTGCCAGCAGCTTAAATAGGGGCAGGGATGATTCTGGCTACACCTTC

clone_size: once
j_call: TRBJ2-2
d_call: TRBD2
v_call: TRBV11-3
cdr3_aa: CASSLTSGTGELFF
cdr3_nt: TGTGCCAGCAGCCTCACTAGCGGGACCGGGGAGCTGTTTTTT

clone_size: NA
j_call: TRBJ2-3
d_call: TRBD1
v_call: TRBV2
cdr3_aa: CASRRQGNTDTQYF
cdr3_nt: TGTGCCAGCAGGCGACAGGGCAACACAGATACGCAGTATTTT

clone_size: NA
j_call: TRBJ1-5
d_call: NA
v_call: TRBV7-9
cdr3_aa: CASSSSNGQSMKPQHF
cdr3_nt: TGTGCCAGCAGCTCCTCTAACGGACAGTCAATGAAGCCCCAGCATTTT

clone_size: NA
j_call: TRBJ1-6
d_call: NA
v_call: TRBV6-5
cdr3_aa: CASMAPQGSPLHF
cdr3_nt: TGTGCCAGCATGGCCCCCCAGGGTTCACCCCTCCACTTT

clone_size: NA
j_call: TRBJ1-1
d_call: TRBD1
v_call: TRBV5-1
cdr3_aa: CASSPRTGPGGTEAFF
cdr3_nt: TGCGCCAGCAGCCCCAGGACAGGGCCCGGGGGCACTGAAGCTTTCTTT

clone_size: NA
j_call: TRBJ1-2
d_call: TRBD1
v_call: TRBV4-3
cdr3_aa: CASSQEAGQGYGYTF
cdr3_nt: TGCGCCAGCAGCCAAGAAGCGGGACAGGGTTATGGCTACACCTTC

clone_size: NA
j_call: TRBJ2-1
d_call: NA
v_call: TRBV18
cdr3_aa: CASSPSWAGANNEQFF
cdr3_nt: TGTGCCAGCTCACCCTCCTGGGCGGGGGCAAACAATGAGCAGTTCTTC

clone_size: NA
j_call: TRBJ2-7
d_call: TRBD1
v_call: TRBV12-5
cdr3_aa: CASGLGTASSYEQYF
cdr3_nt: TGTGCTAGTGGCCTAGGGACAGCCAGCTCCTACGAGCAGTACTTC

clone_size: once
j_call: TRBJ1-2
d_call: TRBD1
v_call: TRBV10-3
cdr3_aa: CAIRGTGSGYTF
cdr3_nt: TGTGCCATCAGGGGGACAGGGTCTGGCTACACCTTC

clone_size: once
j_call: TRBJ1-3
d_call: NA
v_call: TRBV4-3
cdr3_aa: CASSQDLGQGGGNTIYF
cdr3_nt: TGCGCCAGCAGCCAAGATCTTGGGCAGGGCGGTGGAAACACCATATATTTT

clone_size: NA
j_call: TRBJ1-1
d_call: NA
v_call: TRBV28
cdr3_aa: CASSTDPTGSTEAFF
cdr3_nt: TGTGCCAGCAGTACAGACCCGACAGGCTCCACTGAAGCTTTCTTT

clone_size: NA
j_call: TRBJ2-7
d_call: NA
v_call: TRBV29-1
cdr3_aa: CSVADRLYEQYF
cdr3_nt: TGCAGCGTTGCTGACAGGTTGTACGAGCAGTACTTC

clone_size: NA
j_call: TRBJ1-1
d_call: NA
v_call: TRBV5-1
cdr3_aa: CASSSHLGGTEAFF
cdr3_nt: TGCGCCAGCAGCTCTCACCTCGGGGGGACTGAAGCTTTCTTT